This T cell receptor (beta chain) was identified during a study of T-cell memory formation after mild COVID-19. TCRdb reprocessed the 5' RACE reads via MiXCR and lists one record per CDR3 protein. The profile shows 350,000 to 450,000 distinct CDR3 sequences, approximately 15% of them singletons. This clonotype was detected only a few times. The CDR3 extends over 14 amino acids. In germline, CDR1 is SGHRS, CDR2 YFSETQ. The J segment lost 3 bases and the V segment lost 6 bases, leaving 5 bases of the junction unmatched. What was sequenced was PBMCs or a T cell subset sorted from them (not recorded which). This chain links TRBV5-1 with TRBJ2-1; 8 bases line up with TRBD2. The sequence was obtained from a man between 18 and 35 years old who had mild COVID-19 (a few samples of this study predate the infection). Cell type and time point are not known. The CDR3, as DNA: TGCGCCAGCAACCCAAGCGGGGGCTACAATGAGCAGTTCTTC. Protein: CASNPSGGYNEQFF.